The 14 T cell receptor beta chains below all came from one sample that was sequenced in a study of T cell responses to AZD1222 COVID-19 vaccine. TCRdb keeps only in-frame clones here, not all; method: immunoSEQ multiplex PCR. In the table there are 120,000 to 150,000 clones, 85% to 95% of which are singletons. The sample was peripheral blood, taken on day 0 of AZD1222 vaccination. The receptor set was obtained from an adult in good health.

This clone was counted only a few times. V is TRBV18 and J is TRBJ1-5; 10 positions match TRBD1. The J segment lost 0 bases and the V segment lost 2 bases, leaving 4 bases of the junction unmatched. The CDR3 is made up of 17 amino acids. Germline assignment: CDR1 KGHSH and CDR2 LQKENI. CDR3: CASSPGDRGNSNQPQHF. The CDR3, as DNA: TGTGCCAGCTCACCAGGGGACAGGGGAAATAGCAATCAGCCCCAGCATTTT.

V usage is TRBV19 and J usage is TRBJ2-6, with TRBD1 identical over 11 bases. V dropped 1 base and J dropped 2; count of bases not matched to a gene: 1. Germline-derived CDR1 and CDR2 are LNHDA and SQIVND (reference sequence). This CDR3 is 17 amino acids long. The CDR3 protein is CASSIGDRGTGANVLTF. The DNA for the CDR3 is TGTGCCAGTAGTATAGGGGACAGGGGGACTGGGGCCAACGTCCTGACTTTC.

V is TRBV7-2 and J is TRBJ1-2, with TRBD1 identical over 7 bases. Trimming cost V 5 bases and J 7 bases; bases outside gene matches: 13. The germline V gene encodes CDR1 SGHTA and CDR2 FQGNSA. The CDR3 loop spans 15 amino acids. CDR3 protein: CASSPRGGGAGGYTF. The CDR3 DNA reads TGTGCCAGCAGCCCGAGGGGAGGGGGCGCCGGTGGCTACACCTTC.

This clone appeared once. The chain uses TRBV30 and TRBJ1-5; 7 nucleotides agree with TRBD1. The germline V gene encodes CDR1 GTSNPN and CDR2 SVGIG (reference sequence). This CDR3 is 12 amino acids long. CDR3 residues: CAWGGGDQPQHF. In DNA, the CDR3 is TGTGCATGGGGAGGGGGCGACCAGCCCCAGCATTTT.

The rearrangement uses TRBV18 and TRBJ2-1, with 9 bases fitting TRBD2. The germline gives CDR1 KGHSH, CDR2 LQKENI. The ends lost 0 bases at V and 3 bases at J; junction bases unmatched: 3. The CDR3 runs to 16 residues. The CDR3 DNA follows: TGTGCCAGCTCACCACCGGCGGGGGGGCGCTACAATGAGCAGTTCTTC. Translation gives CASSPPAGGRYNEQFF.

J is TRBJ1-1 and V is TRBV6-4; TRBD1 might be the D (5 bases). The germline V gene encodes CDR1 MRHNA and CDR2 SNTAGT. This CDR3 is built from 13 residues. Trimming removed 2 bases from V and 2 bases from J, with 6 bases in between. The CDR3 DNA reads as TGTGCCAGCAGTGACCGGGACAACACTGAAGCTTTCTTT. This codes for CASSDRDNTEAFF.

The chain has TRBV30 and TRBJ1-2, with D uncertain. Germline CDR1 GTSNPN, CDR2 SVGIG (reference sequence). The CDR3 loop spans 14 amino acids. Trimming took off 1 base at V and 0 bases at J, with 9 bases between the two ends. In DNA form, the CDR3 reads TGTGCCTGGAGTGCGTCCCGGACTAACTATGGCTACACCTTC. This translates into CAWSASRTNYGYTF.

The V call is TRBV9, the J call TRBJ1-2; no clear D. Trimming shortened V by 3 bases and J by 7 bases, and 7 bases separated the two germline ends. Germline V gene sequence: CDR1 SGDLS, CDR2 YYNGEE. CDR3 length equals 11 residues. CDR3 sequence (DNA): TGTGCCAGCAGCGGCGACTTTGGCTACACCTTC. It specifies CASSGDFGYTF.

The genes are TRBV5-1 and TRBJ1-2; a possible D gene is TRBD1 (5 bases). V was clipped by 4 bases and J by 8 bases, with 24 bases between them. Looked up from germline, CDR1 is SGHRS and CDR2 is YFSETQ. This CDR3 is built from 16 residues. The CDR3 is CASSPAGIGRVGGYTF. The DNA of the CDR3 is TGCGCCAGCAGCCCCGCCGGGATTGGCAGGGTCGGGGGCTACACCTTC. The whole variable domain, filled in from reference TRBV5-1 and TRBJ1-2, reads KAGVTQTPRYLIKTRGQQVTLSCSPISGHRSVSWYQQTPGQGLQFLFEYFSETQRNKGNFPGRFSGRQFSNSRSEMNVSTLELGDSALYLCASSPAGIGRVGGYTFGSGTRLTVV.

The chain combines TRBV2 with TRBJ2-3; D may be TRBD2 (5 bases). The CDR3 is 11 residues long. Germline V CDR1 and CDR2: SNHLY, FYNNEI. Trimming took 7 bases from V and 6 from J, leaving 8 bases between them. CDR3 sequence reads: CASTPGDTQYF. CDR3 DNA sequence: TGTGCCAGCACCCCGGGGGATACGCAGTATTTT.

The chain joins TRBV27 to TRBJ1-5; no firm D call. The CDR3 has 12 residues. CDR1 is MNHEY, CDR2 SMNVEV, per germline (reference sequence). The V end was cut by 5 bases, the J end by 2 bases, with 4 bases between. The CDR3 region is CASSPRNQPQHF. CDR3 nucleotide sequence: TGTGCCAGCAGTCCCCGCAATCAGCCCCAGCATTTT.

This clone was observed a few times. The V gene is TRBV18, the J gene TRBJ1-2; D gene unclear. Between the trimmed V and J ends, which lost 2 bases and 7 bases, there was a span of 14 bases. This CDR3 is 14 amino acids long. The germline CDR1 and CDR2 sequences are KGHSH and LQKENI. The CDR3 spells CASSPVTIPSGYTF. As DNA, the CDR3 is TGTGCCAGCTCACCAGTCACTATCCCCTCTGGCTACACCTTC.

This chain joins TRBV9 and TRBJ1-1; tentatively, D is TRBD1 (5 bases). The V gene's germline CDR1 is SGDLS and CDR2 YYNGEE. With 0 bases removed from V and 1 base from J, the gap between germline ends came to 7 bases. The CDR3 consists of 14 residues. The CDR3 DNA reads as TGTGCCAGCAGCGTAGCAGGGCAGAACACTGAAGCTTTCTTT. The encoded protein is CASSVAGQNTEAFF.

This sequence joins TRBV6-5 and TRBJ2-1; a weak D match, TRBD1 (6 bases). The CDR3 has 13 amino acids. Germline V lookup: CDR1 MNHEY, CDR2 SVGAGI. Between the trimmed V and J ends, which lost 8 bases and 3 bases, there was a span of 11 bases. The CDR3 DNA follows: TGTGCCAGCCGCTCGGACAGCTACAATGAGCAGTTCTTC. This codes for CASRSDSYNEQFF.